The 8 T cell receptor beta chains below come from one sample, sequenced in a study of blood T cells in healthy people across ages. A second PCR of roughly 7 to 11 cycles used a sample-barcoded 5' primer and a J-beta primer mix. TCRdb independently ran MiXCR on the 5' RACE reads; one entry per CDR3 protein. This sample has 550,000 to 600,000 distinct CDR3 sequences, with about 25% found just once. The sequencing sample was made of blood. The receptors derive from a woman between 65 and 79 years old in good health.

In its sample, this clonotype was seen a few times. The V gene is TRBV25-1, the J gene TRBJ1-1, with a possible D match to TRBD1 (5 bases). The germline V gene has CDR1 MGHDK and CDR2 SYGVNS. The CDR3 loop spans 13 amino acids. V lost 7 bases and J lost 4, with 13 bases in between. The CDR3 region has the DNA TGTGCCAGCACCAAGCAGGGAGCCACTGAAGCTTTCTTT. This codes for CASTKQGATEAFF.

A note on this clonotype: A much larger clone differs from this one at a single base, so this may be a read error. The rearrangement uses TRBV20-1 and TRBJ2-5; tentatively, D is TRBD1 or TRBD2 (6 bases each). The length of the CDR3 is 13 residues. CDR1 is DFQATT and CDR2 is SNEGSKA in the germline V gene (reference sequence). CDR3 in DNA: TGCAGTGCTGGCCGCGCGGGACAAGAGACCCGGTACTTC. Amino acids: CSAGRAGQETRYF.

V and J are TRBV7-2 and TRBJ2-7, with a tentative D call TRBD2 (7 bases). Trimming cost V 1 base and J 2 bases, with 12 bases left between them. This CDR3 spans 15 amino acids. CDR1 and CDR2 (germline): SGHTA, FQGNSA. This CDR3 is CASSLVEGGAYEQYF. The CDR3 DNA is TGTGCCAGCAGCTTAGTAGAGGGGGGGGCCTACGAGCAGTACTTC.

This clonotype was found a few times. This chain links TRBV7-6 with TRBJ2-5, with TRBD2 matching over 12 bases. This CDR3 contains 16 residues. V shed 5 bases, J shed 5 bases, and the junction held 9 bases outside the gene matches. Per germline, CDR1 SGHVS and CDR2 FNYEAQ. CDR3 in amino acids: CASSLRLAGDLETQYF. For the CDR3, the DNA is TGTGCCAGCAGCCTAAGACTAGCGGGGGACCTTGAGACCCAGTACTTC.

The genes are TRBV12-3 or TRBV12-4 and TRBJ2-4, with D maybe TRBD1 (6 bases). This CDR3 has 12 amino acids. Trimming left V 6 bases short and J 13 bases short, with 16 bases between. In DNA, the CDR3 is TGTGCCAGCAGACCGGACAGCGGACTCCAGTACTTC. This gives the protein CASRPDSGLQYF.

This clonotype occurred a few times. This rearrangement joins TRBV20-1 to TRBJ2-5; 7 nucleotides match TRBD1. This CDR3 is built from 12 residues. CDR1 and CDR2 (germline): DFQATT, SNEGSKA (reference sequence). After removal of 4 bases from V and 3 bases from J, the junction contained 2 bases not matched to a gene. The CDR3 loop is CSANGQEETQYF. CDR3 nucleotides: TGCAGTGCTAACGGACAGGAAGAGACCCAGTACTTC.

This clonotype has more than one count but fewer than ten. DNA for the CDR3: TGCGCCAGCAGCGGTAGCAGTAGCACAGATACGCAGTATTTT. The encoded protein is CASSGSSSTDTQYF. The V gene is TRBV5-1, the J gene TRBJ2-3; D is ambiguous. The V end lost 4 bases, the J end lost 0 bases, and 9 bases lay between the germline ends. Germline V lookup: CDR1 SGHRS, CDR2 YFSETQ. The CDR3 spans 14 residues.

The V gene is TRBV29-1, the J gene TRBJ2-1; 8 nucleotides align to TRBD1. The J call could be wrong; TRBJ2-5 is a better fit for the DNA end. This CDR3 is built from 14 residues. From germline, CDR1 is SQVTM and CDR2 ANQGSEA. This chain's CDR3 is CSVRTRGPRETQYF. The CDR3 nucleotides read TGCAGCGTGAGAACCAGGGGGCCGAGGGAGACCCAGTACTTC.